The 8 T cell receptor beta chains reported below all come from one sample, sequenced in a study of blood T cell repertoires in COVID-19. Profiling relied on immunoSEQ multiplex PCR, and the TCRdb table lists in-frame clones only, not all of them. The repertoire has some 100,000 clones, roughly four fifths of them found once; the top ten carry less than 9%. Sequencing used peripheral blood. Receptors were obtained from a man aged 45-65 years with active or convalescent COVID-19.

V is TRBV6-1 and J is TRBJ1-2, with 9 bases aligning to TRBD1. V trimming: 3 bases; J trimming: 0 bases; junction bases outside the gene matches: 2. The CDR3 loop spans 15 amino acids. Germline CDR1 and CDR2: MNHNS and SASEGT. CDR3 in amino acids: CASSDRDRANYGYTF. The DNA of the CDR3 is TGTGCCAGCAGTGACCGGGACAGGGCTAACTATGGCTACACCTTC.

The chain uses TRBV10-2 and TRBJ2-3; tentatively, D is TRBD2 (5 bases). Germline V CDR1 and CDR2: WSHSY, SAAADI. The CDR3 runs to 15 residues. Between the trimmed V and J ends, which lost 3 bases and 0 bases, there was a span of 10 bases. CDR3 DNA sequence: TGCGCCAGCAGTGAAGAGGGCAGGAGCACAGATACGCAGTATTTT. Residues: CASSEEGRSTDTQYF.

The chain employs TRBV5-1 and TRBJ2-7, with 7 positions matching TRBD1. Germline CDR1 is SGHRS and CDR2 is YFSETQ. V lost 2 bases to trimming and J lost 7 bases; unmatched junction nucleotides: 6. The CDR3 has 13 residues. In nucleotides, the CDR3 is TGCGCCAGCAGCTTCACAGGGGAATATGAGCAGTACTTC. Its protein product is CASSFTGEYEQYF.

This rearrangement joins TRBV6-1 to TRBJ1-1; tentatively, D is TRBD1 (6 bases). Germline V gene data show CDR1 as MNHNS and CDR2 as SASEGT. This CDR3 comprises 14 residues. Trimming took off 0 bases at V and 1 base at J, with 6 bases between the two ends. This CDR3 reads CASSEAQGNTEAFF. The DNA for the CDR3 is TGTGCCAGCAGTGAAGCACAGGGGAACACTGAAGCTTTCTTT.

V is TRBV7-8 and J is TRBJ2-3, with TRBD1 matching 7 bases. The CDR3 is made up of 15 amino acids. The V segment lost 4 bases and the J segment 0 bases; nucleotides outside the gene matches: 4. The germline gives CDR1 SGHVS, CDR2 FQNEAQ. CDR3 bases: TGTGCCAGCAGCTCAGGACAGGACAGCACAGATACGCAGTATTTT. Translating it yields CASSSGQDSTDTQYF.

A note on this clone: In the same sample, other DNA sequences code for this CDR3. This chain uses TRBV5-1 with TRBJ2-1; no reliable D call. Germline CDR1 and CDR2: SGHRS and YFSETQ. The CDR3 spans 14 residues. Trimming left V 1 base short and J 0 bases short, with 5 bases between. The CDR3, as DNA: TGCGCCAGCAGCTTGTCGAGCTCCTACAATGAGCAGTTCTTC. The encoded protein is CASSLSSSYNEQFF.

This clone has just a few counts. The chain has TRBV19 and TRBJ1-5, with 10 bases fitting TRBD1. V trimming: 5 bases; J trimming: 3 bases; junction bases outside the gene matches: 1. Per germline, CDR1 LNHDA and CDR2 SQIVND (reference sequence). This CDR3 region has 14 residues. The CDR3 nucleotides read TGTGCCAGTAGTGGGACAGGGGTCAATCAGCCCCAGCATTTT. Translation: CASSGTGVNQPQHF.

This chain connects TRBV4-3 to TRBJ2-2; D gene ambiguous. Trimming removed 1 base at V and 0 bases at J, with 9 bases between. Germline V gene lookup returns CDR1 LGHNA and CDR2 YSLEER. The CDR3 is made up of 16 amino acids. The CDR3 here is CASSQASTSNTGELFF. The CDR3 nucleotides read TGCGCCAGCAGCCAAGCCTCTACCTCGAACACCGGGGAGCTGTTTTTT.